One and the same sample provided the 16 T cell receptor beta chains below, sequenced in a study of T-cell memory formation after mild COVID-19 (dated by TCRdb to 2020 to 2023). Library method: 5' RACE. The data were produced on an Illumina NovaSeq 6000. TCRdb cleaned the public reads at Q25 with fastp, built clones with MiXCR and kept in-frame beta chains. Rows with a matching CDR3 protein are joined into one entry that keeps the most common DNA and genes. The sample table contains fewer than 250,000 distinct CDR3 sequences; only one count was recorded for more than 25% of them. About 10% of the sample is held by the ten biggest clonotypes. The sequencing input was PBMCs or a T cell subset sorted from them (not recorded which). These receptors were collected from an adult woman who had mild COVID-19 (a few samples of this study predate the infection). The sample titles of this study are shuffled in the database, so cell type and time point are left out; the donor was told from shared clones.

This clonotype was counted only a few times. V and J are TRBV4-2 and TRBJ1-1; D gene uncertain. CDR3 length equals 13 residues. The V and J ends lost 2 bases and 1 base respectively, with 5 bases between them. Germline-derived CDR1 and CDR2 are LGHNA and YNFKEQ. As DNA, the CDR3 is TGTGCCAGCAGCCAACGGCCGAACACTGAAGCTTTCTTT. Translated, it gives CASSQRPNTEAFF.

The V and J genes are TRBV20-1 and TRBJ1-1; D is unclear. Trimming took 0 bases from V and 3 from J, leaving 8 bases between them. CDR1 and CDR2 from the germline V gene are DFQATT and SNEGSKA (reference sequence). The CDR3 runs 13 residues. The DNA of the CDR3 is TGCAGTGCTAGAGATCGCCCATACACTGAAGCTTTCTTT. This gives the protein CSARDRPYTEAFF.

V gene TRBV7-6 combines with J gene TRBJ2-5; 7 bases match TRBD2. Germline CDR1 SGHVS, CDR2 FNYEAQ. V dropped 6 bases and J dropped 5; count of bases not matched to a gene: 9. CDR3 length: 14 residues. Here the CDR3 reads CASSVSGNGETQYF. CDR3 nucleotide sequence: TGTGCCAGCAGTGTGAGCGGGAACGGGGAGACCCAGTACTTC.

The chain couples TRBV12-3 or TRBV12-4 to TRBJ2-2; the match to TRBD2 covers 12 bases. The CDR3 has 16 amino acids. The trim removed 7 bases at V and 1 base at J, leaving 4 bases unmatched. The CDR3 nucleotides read TGTGCCAGCACTCCTAGCGGGAGGGGGAACACCGGGGAGCTGTTTTTT. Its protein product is CASTPSGRGNTGELFF.

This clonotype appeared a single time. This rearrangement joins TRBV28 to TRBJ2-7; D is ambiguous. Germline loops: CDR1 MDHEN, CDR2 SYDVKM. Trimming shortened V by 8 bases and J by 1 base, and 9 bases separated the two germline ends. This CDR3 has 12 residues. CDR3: CASGGRSYEQYF. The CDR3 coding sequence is TGTGCCAGCGGTGGCAGGTCCTACGAGCAGTACTTC.

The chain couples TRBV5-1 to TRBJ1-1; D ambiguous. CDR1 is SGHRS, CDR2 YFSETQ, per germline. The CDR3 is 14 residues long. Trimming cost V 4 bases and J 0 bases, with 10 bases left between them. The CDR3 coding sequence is TGCGCCAGCAGCGCCGGAGGGATGAACACTGAAGCTTTCTTT. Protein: CASSAGGMNTEAFF.

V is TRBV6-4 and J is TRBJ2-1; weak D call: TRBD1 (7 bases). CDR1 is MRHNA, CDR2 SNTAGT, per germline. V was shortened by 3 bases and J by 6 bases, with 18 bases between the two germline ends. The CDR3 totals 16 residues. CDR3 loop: CASSDEGGQSINEQFF. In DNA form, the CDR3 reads TGTGCCAGCAGTGATGAGGGGGGACAGTCAATCAATGAGCAGTTCTTC.

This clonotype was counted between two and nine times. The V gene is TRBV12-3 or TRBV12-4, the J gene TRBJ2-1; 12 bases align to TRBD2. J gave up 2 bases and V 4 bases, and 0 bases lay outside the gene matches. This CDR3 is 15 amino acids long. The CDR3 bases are TGTGCCAGCAGTTGGACTAGCGGGACCTACAATGAGCAGTTCTTC. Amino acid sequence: CASSWTSGTYNEQFF.

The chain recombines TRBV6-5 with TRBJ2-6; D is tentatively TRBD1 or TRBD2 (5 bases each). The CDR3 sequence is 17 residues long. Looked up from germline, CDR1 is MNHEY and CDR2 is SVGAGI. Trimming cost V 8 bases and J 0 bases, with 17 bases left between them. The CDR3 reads CASRDKTEHSGANVLTF. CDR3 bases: TGTGCCAGCCGGGATAAGACAGAACACTCTGGGGCCAACGTCCTGACTTTC.

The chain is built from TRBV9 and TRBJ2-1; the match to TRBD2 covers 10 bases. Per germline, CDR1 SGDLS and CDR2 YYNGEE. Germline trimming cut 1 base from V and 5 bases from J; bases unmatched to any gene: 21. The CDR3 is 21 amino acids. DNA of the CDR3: TGTGCCAGCAGCGTAACTAGCGGGGCCCTCTTTTACCGTTTAGGGGACAATGAGCAGTTCTTC. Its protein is CASSVTSGALFYRLGDNEQFF.

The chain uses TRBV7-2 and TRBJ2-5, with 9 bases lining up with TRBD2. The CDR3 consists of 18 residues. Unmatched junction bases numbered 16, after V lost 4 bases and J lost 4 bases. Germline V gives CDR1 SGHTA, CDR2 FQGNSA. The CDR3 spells CASSSRAVAGVGGETQYF. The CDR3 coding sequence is TGTGCCAGCAGCTCTAGGGCGGTAGCGGGAGTAGGAGGAGAGACCCAGTACTTC.

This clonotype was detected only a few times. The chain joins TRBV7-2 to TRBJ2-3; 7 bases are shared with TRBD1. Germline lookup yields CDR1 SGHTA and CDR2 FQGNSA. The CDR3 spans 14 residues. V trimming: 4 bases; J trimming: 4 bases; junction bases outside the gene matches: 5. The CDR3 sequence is CASSSQTGSDTQYF. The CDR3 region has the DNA TGTGCCAGCAGCTCCCAGACAGGGTCAGATACGCAGTATTTT.

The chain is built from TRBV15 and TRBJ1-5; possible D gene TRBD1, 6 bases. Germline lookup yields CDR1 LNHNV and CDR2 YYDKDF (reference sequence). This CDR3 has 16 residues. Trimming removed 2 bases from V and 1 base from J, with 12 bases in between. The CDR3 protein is CATSRRTRGSNQPQHF. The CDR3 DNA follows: TGTGCCACCAGCAGAAGAACCAGGGGAAGCAATCAGCCCCAGCATTTT.

CDR3 amino acids: CASSDWDRDGYTF. The DNA for the CDR3 is TGTGCCAGCAGTGACTGGGACAGGGACGGCTACACCTTC. V is TRBV6-4 and J is TRBJ1-2, with 9 bases identical to TRBD1. V dropped 1 base and J dropped 8; count of bases not matched to a gene: 2. The CDR3 consists of 13 residues. Germline loops: CDR1 MRHNA, CDR2 SNTAGT.

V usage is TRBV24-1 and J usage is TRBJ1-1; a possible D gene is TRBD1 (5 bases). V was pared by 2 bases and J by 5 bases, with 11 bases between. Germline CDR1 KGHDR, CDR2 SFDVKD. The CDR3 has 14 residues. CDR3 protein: CATSDSPDRTEAFF. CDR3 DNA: TGTGCCACCAGTGATTCGCCTGACAGAACTGAAGCTTTCTTT.

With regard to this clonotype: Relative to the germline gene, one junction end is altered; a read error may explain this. This CDR3 reads CASSLGSAGGYNEQFF. CDR3 sequence (DNA): TGTGCTAGCAGCTTAGGGTCGGCAGGGGGTTACAATGAGCAGTTCTTC. The V gene is TRBV7-7, the J gene TRBJ2-1; 7 bases line up with TRBD1. Germline lookup yields CDR1 SSHAT and CDR2 FNYEAQ (reference sequence). The CDR3 covers 16 residues.